This T cell receptor (beta chain) was sequenced for a study of memory CD4+ T cells and cytomegalovirus serostatus. Study information: Healthy Belgian adult donors included nine or ten CMV-positive and 24 CMV-negative people.

Generated by immunoSEQ multiplex PCR, the TCRdb table keeps only in-frame clones and is missing some. This sample has 50,000 to 65,000 clones, with 70% to 85% found just once. Study-wide results and limits: CMV serostatus prediction reached median AUC approximately 0.96, or 0.89 with US-trained model.

Single viable CD3+CD4+CD8-CD45RO+ cells were sorted as the memory CD4+ T cells. Positive selection with CD4 microbeads enriched total CD4+ T cells. To note about this clone: Antigen specificity is unknown.

Per germline, CDR1 MGHDK and CDR2 SYGVNS. CDR3 length: 15 residues. Trimming cost V 5 bases and J 7 bases, with 17 bases left between them. The sample was memory CD4+ T cells from blood. The chain links TRBV25-1 to TRBJ1-4; tentative D call: TRBD1 (6 bases). The receptor was isolated from an adult in good health and CMV-seropositive. Here the CDR3 reads CASSCQGTFSEKLFF. The CDR3, as DNA: TGTGCCAGCAGTTGCCAGGGGACCTTCTCTGAAAAACTGTTTTTT.